The rows below give T cell receptor beta chains drawn from one sample of a study of cytomegalovirus exposure and HLA in healthy donors. Some clones are missing from TCRdb's copy, which holds only in-frame ones; the method was immunoSEQ multiplex PCR. This table has approximately 150,000 clones, roughly 66% appearing once. The source material was PBMCs. These receptors came from a woman aged 60-75 years in good health and CMV-seronegative. Each CDR3 is given with its conserved first and last residue. The D gene is left open where the match is weak. The size of a clone is reported for some rows only, either as once, few or many, or as a class for expanded clones.

v_gene,abundance,j_gene,d_gene,CDR3nt,CDR3aa
TRBV7-8,-,TRBJ2-3,TRBD2,TGTGCCAGCAGCTTATCGAGCGGGGGGGGTGTTACGCAGTATTTT,CASSLSSGGGVTQYF
TRBV5-4,few,TRBJ2-5,TRBD1,TGTGCCAGCAGCTTCATGACAGGGGGAGAGACCCAGTACTTC,CASSFMTGGETQYF
TRBV18,-,TRBJ1-1,TRBD1,TGTGCCAGCTCCGGGACAGGGAGTAGGAGCACTGAAGCTTTCTTT,CASSGTGSRSTEAFF
TRBV23-1,-,TRBJ1-4,-,TGCGCCAGCAGTCAAACCGGGGGTGGTGATGGTGAAAAACTGTTTTTT,CASSQTGGGDGEKLFF
TRBV5-1,-,TRBJ2-3,TRBD1,TGCGCCAGCAGCTTTGGGGACAGGGCCACAGATACGCAGTATTTT,CASSFGDRATDTQYF
TRBV19,-,TRBJ2-7,TRBD1,TGTGCCAGTAGTATGGGCCTCGGGACAGGGTATGCCTACGAGCAGTACTTC,CASSMGLGTGYAYEQYF
TRBV5-6,-,TRBJ1-1,-,TGTGCCAGCGGACCGACAGGCGGGTACACTGAAGCTTTCTTT,CASGPTGGYTEAFF
TRBV5-1,-,TRBJ2-7,TRBD1,TGCGCCAGCAGCTCGGGACAGACCTACGAGCAGTACTTC,CASSSGQTYEQYF
TRBV5-6,-,TRBJ2-7,-,TGTGCCAGCAGCGTTACTAGAGACGAGCAGTACTTC,CASSVTRDEQYF
TRBV10-3,-,TRBJ1-5,TRBD1,TGTGCCACCGGACAGGGGCCCGATAGGCCCCAGCATTTT,CATGQGPDRPQHF
TRBV5-6,-,TRBJ2-5,-,TGTGCCAGCAGCTCTTTCCTCAGGGCAAGGGAGACCCAGTACTTC,CASSSFLRARETQYF
TRBV6-1,-,TRBJ1-5,-,TGTGCCAGCAGTGAAGGCCAGGGCCAGCCCCAGCATTTT,CASSEGQGQPQHF